A single sample is the source of the 5 T cell receptor beta chains below, sequenced in a study of early T cells in non-severe SARS-CoV-2 infection (dated by TCRdb to 2020 to 2023). Preparation of the library involved 5' RACE. The data were produced on a NextSeq 500. TCRdb took the public reads, trimmed them with fastp at Q25, ran MiXCR for clone calling and kept in-frame beta chains. A single entry per CDR3 protein holds the most common genes and DNA from its merged rows. The sample table contains some 45,000 distinct CDR3 sequences; only one count was recorded for 7% to 8% of them. 7% to 10% of the sample is held by the ten biggest clonotypes. The sample was whole blood. The origin of the receptors is an adult who was a healthcare worker with PCR-confirmed SARS-CoV-2 infection or an uninfected control (not recorded which).

This rearrangement joins TRBV4-2 to TRBJ1-2, with D uncertain. Deletions cut 0 bases from V and 6 bases from J, with 11 bases between. CDR1 is LGHNA, CDR2 YNFKEQ, per germline. CDR3 length: 14 residues. CDR3 amino acids: CASSQDPGTNGYTF. CDR3 sequence (DNA): TGTGCCAGCAGCCAAGATCCCGGTACCAATGGCTACACCTTC.

This clonotype was detected ten times or more. J is TRBJ2-2 and V is TRBV5-6; D is unresolved. The CDR3 totals 14 residues. The V end was cut by 0 bases, the J end by 4 bases, with 7 bases between. Germline CDR1 and CDR2: SGHDT and YYEEEE. CDR3 region: CASSLDRATGELFF. The CDR3 coding sequence is TGTGCCAGCAGCTTGGATCGGGCCACCGGGGAGCTGTTTTTT.

This clonotype has more than one count but fewer than ten. The chain employs TRBV24-1 and TRBJ2-7; D is undetermined. The CDR3 loop spans 14 amino acids. CDR1 and CDR2 (germline): KGHDR, SFDVKD. V was pared by 2 bases and J by 2 bases, with 9 bases between. The CDR3 bases are TGTGCCACCAGTGATTCGCGCGTGCCCTACGAGCAGTACTTC. Encoded protein: CATSDSRVPYEQYF.

The table lists this clonotype with a few counts. The V call is TRBV7-8, the J call TRBJ2-1; a possible D gene is TRBD2 (6 bases). The CDR3 is 15 amino acids. V shed 5 bases and J shed 5 bases, with 16 bases lying between them. From germline, CDR1 is SGHVS and CDR2 FQNEAQ. CDR3 DNA sequence: TGTGCCAGCAGCCAACGACTAGGCCCTCACAATGAGCAGTTCTTC. This codes for CASSQRLGPHNEQFF.

This clonotype was counted at least ten times. This chain links TRBV13 with TRBJ1-1, with D uncertain. Trimming took off 6 bases at V and 3 bases at J, with 11 bases between the two ends. The CDR3 has 13 amino acids. The germline V gene has CDR1 PRHDT and CDR2 FYEKMQ (reference sequence). CDR3 in amino acids: CASRVRQDTEAFF. The DNA of the CDR3 is TGTGCCAGCAGGGTTAGGCAGGACACTGAAGCTTTCTTT.